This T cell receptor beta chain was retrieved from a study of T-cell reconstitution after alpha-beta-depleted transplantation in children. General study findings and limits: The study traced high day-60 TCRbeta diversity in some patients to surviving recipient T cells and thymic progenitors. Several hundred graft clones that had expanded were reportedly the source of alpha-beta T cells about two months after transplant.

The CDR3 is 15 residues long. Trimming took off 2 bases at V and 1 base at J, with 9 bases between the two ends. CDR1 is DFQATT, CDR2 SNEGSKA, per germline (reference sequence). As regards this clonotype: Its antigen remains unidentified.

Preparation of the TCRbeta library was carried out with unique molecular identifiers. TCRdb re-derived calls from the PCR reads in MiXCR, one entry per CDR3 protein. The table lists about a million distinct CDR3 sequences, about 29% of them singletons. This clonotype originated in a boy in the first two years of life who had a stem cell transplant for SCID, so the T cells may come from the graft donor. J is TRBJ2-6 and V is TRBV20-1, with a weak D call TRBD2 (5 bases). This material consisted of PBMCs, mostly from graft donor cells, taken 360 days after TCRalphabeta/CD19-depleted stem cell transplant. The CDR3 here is CSARSPGSGANVLTF. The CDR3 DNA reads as TGCAGTGCTAGATCACCGGGGTCTGGGGCCAACGTCCTGACTTTC.